This TCR beta chain originates from a study of OX40 agonist ivuxolimab in advanced cancers. Study-level background: Of mixed ages from roughly 23 to 85 and averaging around 60 years, the group was approximately 80% male.

As for this clone: The antigen remains undetermined.

Assay used: immunoSEQ multiplex PCR; TCRdb lists only in-frame clones, some missing. The table lists approximately 60,000 clones, more than 85% of them singletons. Sampling times: baseline, cycle 4 day 1, cycle 7 day 1. Points from the study as a whole: Among T cells, CD8+ cells averaged more expanded clones than CD4+ cells. Both CD4+ and CD8+ T cell populations in blood had undergone clonal expansion by week 6 at 0.1 to 3.0 mg/kg.

The sequence was obtained from an adult with an advanced solid tumor such as melanoma, head and neck, liver or kidney cancer. This specimen consisted of CD4+ or CD8+ T cells sorted from blood, obtained in a trial of the OX40 agonist ivuxolimab.

In nucleotides, the CDR3 is TGTGCCAGCAGCGGGTCCGGGACAGGGAATGAAAAACTGTTTTTT. Its translation is CASSGSGTGNEKLFF. The V gene is TRBV27, the J gene TRBJ1-4; 9 bases line up with TRBD1. Germline V gene sequence: CDR1 MNHEY, CDR2 SMNVEV (reference sequence). J gave up 5 bases and V 6 bases, and 7 bases lay outside the gene matches. The CDR3 runs to 15 residues.